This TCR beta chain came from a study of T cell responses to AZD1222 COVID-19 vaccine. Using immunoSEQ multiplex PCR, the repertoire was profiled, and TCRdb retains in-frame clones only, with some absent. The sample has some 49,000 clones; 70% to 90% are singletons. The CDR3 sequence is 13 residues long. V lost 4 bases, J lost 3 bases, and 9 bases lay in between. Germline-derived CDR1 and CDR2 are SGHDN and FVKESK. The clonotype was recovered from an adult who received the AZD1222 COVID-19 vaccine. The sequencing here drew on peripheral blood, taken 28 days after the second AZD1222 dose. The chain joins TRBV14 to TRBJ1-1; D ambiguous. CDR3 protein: CASSRMDHTEAFF. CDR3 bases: TGTGCCAGCAGCCGAATGGATCACACTGAAGCTTTCTTT.